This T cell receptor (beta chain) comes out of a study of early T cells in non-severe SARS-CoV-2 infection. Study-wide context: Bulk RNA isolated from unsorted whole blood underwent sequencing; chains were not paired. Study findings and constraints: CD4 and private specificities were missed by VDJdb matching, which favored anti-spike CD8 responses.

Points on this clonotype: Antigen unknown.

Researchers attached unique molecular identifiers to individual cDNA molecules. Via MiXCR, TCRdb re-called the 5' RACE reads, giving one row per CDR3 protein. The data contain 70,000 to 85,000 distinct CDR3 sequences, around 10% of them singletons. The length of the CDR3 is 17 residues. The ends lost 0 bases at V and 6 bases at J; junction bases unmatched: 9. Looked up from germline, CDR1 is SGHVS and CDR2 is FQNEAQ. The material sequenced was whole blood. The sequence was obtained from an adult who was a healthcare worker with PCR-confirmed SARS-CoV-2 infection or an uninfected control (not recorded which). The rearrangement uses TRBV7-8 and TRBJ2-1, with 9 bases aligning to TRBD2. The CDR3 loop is CASSLAFSGRESNEQFF. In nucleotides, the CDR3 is TGTGCCAGCAGCTTAGCGTTTAGCGGGAGAGAATCCAATGAGCAGTTCTTC.